The TCR beta chain described here comes from a study of beta chain features in type 1 diabetes. Across the whole study: In all, some 110 million sorted cells from all samples were analyzed.

One heparinised draw, averaging approximately 120 mL, was taken per donor. This clone was seen only a few times. Its antigen is unidentified. The study, taken as a whole, reports: Among all four CD4+ subsets, Type 1 diabetes patients had TCRB CDR3s that were moderately but significantly shorter. Insertions were fewer and deletions more numerous at VDJ junctions in type 1 diabetes patients.

The entirety of the isolated RNA underwent reverse transcription, so expressed TCRB transcripts were sequenced. Average reads for naive, central memory and regulatory T cell samples were 3.5 million to 4.5 million. The method was immunoSEQ multiplex PCR; TCRdb's version includes in-frame clones alone and lacks a portion of them. Of about 240,000 clones in the sample, 11% to 15% were seen once. This TCR came from a young man with type 1 diabetes. The sample consisted of naive CD4+ T cells from blood.

The CDR3 sequence is CASSGVRQGVGETQYF. CDR3 DNA sequence: TGTGCCAGCAGTGGGGTCAGGCAGGGGGTAGGAGAGACCCAGTACTTC. The chain employs TRBV25-1 and TRBJ2-5, with 7 bases that match TRBD1. The germline CDR1 and CDR2 sequences are MGHDK and SYGVNS. CDR3 length equals 16 residues. V dropped 4 bases and J dropped 4; count of bases not matched to a gene: 12.